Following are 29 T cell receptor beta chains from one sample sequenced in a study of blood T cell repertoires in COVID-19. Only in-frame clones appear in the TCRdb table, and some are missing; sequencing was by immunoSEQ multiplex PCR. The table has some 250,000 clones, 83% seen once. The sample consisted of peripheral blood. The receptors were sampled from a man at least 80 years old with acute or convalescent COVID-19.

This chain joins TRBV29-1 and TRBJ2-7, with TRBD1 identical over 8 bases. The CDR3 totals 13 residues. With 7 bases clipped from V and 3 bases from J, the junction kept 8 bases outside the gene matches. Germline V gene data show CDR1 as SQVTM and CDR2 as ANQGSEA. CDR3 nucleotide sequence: TGCAGCGCCGGGGGACAGGAGCACTACGAGCAGTACTTC. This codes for CSAGGQEHYEQYF.

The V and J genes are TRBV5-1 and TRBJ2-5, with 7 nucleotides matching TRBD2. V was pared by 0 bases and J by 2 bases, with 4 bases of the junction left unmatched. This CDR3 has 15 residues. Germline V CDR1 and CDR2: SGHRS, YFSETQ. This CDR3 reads CASSLALAPQETQYF. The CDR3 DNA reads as TGCGCCAGCAGCTTGGCACTAGCGCCACAAGAGACCCAGTACTTC.

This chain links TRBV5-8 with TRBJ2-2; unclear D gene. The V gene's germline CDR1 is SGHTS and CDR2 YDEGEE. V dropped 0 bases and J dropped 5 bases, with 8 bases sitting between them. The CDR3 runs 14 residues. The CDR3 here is CASSLEPQTGELFF. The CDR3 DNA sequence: TGTGCCAGCAGCTTGGAACCTCAGACCGGGGAGCTGTTTTTT.

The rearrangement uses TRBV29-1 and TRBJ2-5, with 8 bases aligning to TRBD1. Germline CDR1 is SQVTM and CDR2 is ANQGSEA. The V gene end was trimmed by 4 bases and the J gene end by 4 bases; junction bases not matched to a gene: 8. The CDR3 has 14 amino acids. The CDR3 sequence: CSVVGAGGSETQYF. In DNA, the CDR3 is TGCAGCGTTGTCGGGGCAGGGGGCTCAGAGACCCAGTACTTC. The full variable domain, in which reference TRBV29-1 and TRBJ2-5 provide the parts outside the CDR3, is SAVISQKPSRDICQRGTSLTIQCQVDSQVTMMFWYRQQPGQSLTLIATANQGSEATYESGFVIDKFPISRPNLTFSTLTVSNMSPEDSSIYLCSVVGAGGSETQYFGPGTRLLVL.

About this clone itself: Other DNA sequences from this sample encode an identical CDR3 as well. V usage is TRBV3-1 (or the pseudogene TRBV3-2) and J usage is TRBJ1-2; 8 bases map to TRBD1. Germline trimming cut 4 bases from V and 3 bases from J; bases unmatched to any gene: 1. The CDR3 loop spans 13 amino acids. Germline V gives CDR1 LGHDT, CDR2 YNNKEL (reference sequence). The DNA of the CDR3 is TGTGCCAGCAGCCCGACAGGGGACTATGGCTACACCTTC. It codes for CASSPTGDYGYTF.

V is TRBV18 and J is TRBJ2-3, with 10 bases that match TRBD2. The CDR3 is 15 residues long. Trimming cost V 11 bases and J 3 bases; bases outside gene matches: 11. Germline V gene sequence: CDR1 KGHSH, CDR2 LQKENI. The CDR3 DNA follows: TGTGCCGGAACTACAAATAGCGGGGGGACAGATACGCAGTATTTT. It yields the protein CAGTTNSGGTDTQYF.

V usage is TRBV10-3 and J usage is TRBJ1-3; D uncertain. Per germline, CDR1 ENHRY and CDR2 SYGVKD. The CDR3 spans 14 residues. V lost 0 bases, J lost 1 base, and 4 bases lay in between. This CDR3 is CAISESTSGNTIYF. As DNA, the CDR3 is TGTGCCATCAGTGAGTCCACTTCTGGAAACACCATATATTTT.

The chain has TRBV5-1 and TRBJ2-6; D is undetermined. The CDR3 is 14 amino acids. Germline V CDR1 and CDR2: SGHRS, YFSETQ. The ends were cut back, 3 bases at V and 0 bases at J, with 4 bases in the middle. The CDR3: CASSSNSGANVLTF. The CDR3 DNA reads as TGCGCCAGCAGCTCAAACTCTGGGGCCAACGTCCTGACTTTC.

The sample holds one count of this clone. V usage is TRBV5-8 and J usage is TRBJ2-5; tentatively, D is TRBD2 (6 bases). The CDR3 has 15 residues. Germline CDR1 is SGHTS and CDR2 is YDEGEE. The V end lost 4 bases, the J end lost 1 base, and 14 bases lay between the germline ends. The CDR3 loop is CASSARGALQETQYF. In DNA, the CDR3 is TGTGCCAGCAGCGCCCGCGGGGCCCTCCAAGAGACCCAGTACTTC.

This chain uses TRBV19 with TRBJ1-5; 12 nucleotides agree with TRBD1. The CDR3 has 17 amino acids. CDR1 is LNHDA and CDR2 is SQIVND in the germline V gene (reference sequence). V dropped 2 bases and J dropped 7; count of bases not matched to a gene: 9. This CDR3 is CASSIRGQGANGQPQHF. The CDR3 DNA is TGTGCCAGTAGTATAAGGGGACAGGGGGCTAATGGCCAGCCCCAGCATTTT.

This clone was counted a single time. The CDR3 nucleotides read TGTGCCAGCTCACCACCGGGGGGTAATGAAAAACTGTTTTTT. Protein product: CASSPPGGNEKLFF. The V call is TRBV18, the J call TRBJ1-4, with D perhaps matching TRBD1 (5 bases). V lost 0 bases and J 4 bases, leaving 6 bases between the germline ends. The CDR3 is made up of 14 amino acids. Germline CDR1 is KGHSH and CDR2 is LQKENI.

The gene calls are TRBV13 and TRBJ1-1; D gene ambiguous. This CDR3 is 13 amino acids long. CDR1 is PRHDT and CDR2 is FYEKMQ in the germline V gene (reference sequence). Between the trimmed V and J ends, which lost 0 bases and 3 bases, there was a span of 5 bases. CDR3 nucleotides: TGTGCCAGCAGCTTAGGACAGTACACTGAAGCTTTCTTT. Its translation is CASSLGQYTEAFF.

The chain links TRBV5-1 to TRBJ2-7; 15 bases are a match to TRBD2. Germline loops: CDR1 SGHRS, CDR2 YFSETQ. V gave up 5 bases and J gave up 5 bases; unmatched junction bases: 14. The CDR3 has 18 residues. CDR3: CASSSGTSGRPVGHEQYF. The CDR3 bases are TGCGCCAGCAGTTCCGGGACTAGCGGGAGGCCCGTAGGCCACGAGCAGTACTTC. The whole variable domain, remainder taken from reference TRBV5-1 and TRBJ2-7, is KAGVTQTPRYLIKTRGQQVTLSCSPISGHRSVSWYQQTPGQGLQFLFEYFSETQRNKGNFPGRFSGRQFSNSRSEMNVSTLELGDSALYLCASSSGTSGRPVGHEQYFGPGTRLTVT.

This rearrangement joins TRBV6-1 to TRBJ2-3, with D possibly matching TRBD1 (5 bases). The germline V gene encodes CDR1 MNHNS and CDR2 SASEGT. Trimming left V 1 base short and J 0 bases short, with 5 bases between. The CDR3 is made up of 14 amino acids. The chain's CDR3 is CASSEDRSTDTQYF. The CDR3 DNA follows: TGTGCCAGCAGTGAAGACAGGAGCACAGATACGCAGTATTTT.

The CDR3 spells CAIRPRGNEQFF. Here the CDR3 DNA reads TGTGCCATCAGGCCCCGGGGGAATGAGCAGTTCTTC. The chain couples TRBV10-3 to TRBJ2-1; a possible D gene is TRBD2 (6 bases). Looked up from germline, CDR1 is ENHRY and CDR2 is SYGVKD. The germline V and J ends were trimmed by 6 bases and 7 bases, with 10 bases remaining between them. This CDR3 spans 12 amino acids.

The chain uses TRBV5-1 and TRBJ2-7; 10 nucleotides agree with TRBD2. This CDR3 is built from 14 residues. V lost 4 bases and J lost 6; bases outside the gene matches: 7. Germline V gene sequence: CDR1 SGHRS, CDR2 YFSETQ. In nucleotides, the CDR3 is TGCGCCAGCAGCCGAAGCGGGAGGGCTGGCGAGCAGTACTTC. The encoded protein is CASSRSGRAGEQYF.

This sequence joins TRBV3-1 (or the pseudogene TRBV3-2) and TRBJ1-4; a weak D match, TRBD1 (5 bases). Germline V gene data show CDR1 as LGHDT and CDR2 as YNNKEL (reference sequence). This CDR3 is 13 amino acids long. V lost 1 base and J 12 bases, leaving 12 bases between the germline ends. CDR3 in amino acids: CASSQVEGGELFF. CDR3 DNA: TGTGCCAGCAGCCAAGTAGAAGGAGGGGAACTGTTTTTT.

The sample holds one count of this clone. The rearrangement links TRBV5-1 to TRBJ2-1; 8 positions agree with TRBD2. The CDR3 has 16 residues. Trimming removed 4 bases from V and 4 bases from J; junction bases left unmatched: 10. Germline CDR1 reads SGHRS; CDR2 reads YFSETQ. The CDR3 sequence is CASSRKSGSGYNEQFF. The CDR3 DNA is TGCGCCAGCAGCCGAAAAAGCGGGAGTGGGTACAATGAGCAGTTCTTC.

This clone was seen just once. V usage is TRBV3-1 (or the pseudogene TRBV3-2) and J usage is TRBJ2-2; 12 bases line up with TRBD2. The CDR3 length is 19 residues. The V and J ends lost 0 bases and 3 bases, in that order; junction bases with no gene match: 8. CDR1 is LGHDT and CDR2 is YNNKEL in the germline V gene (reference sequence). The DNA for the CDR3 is TGTGCCAGCAGCCAAGAACGATTCCTAGCGGGAGGGTACACCGGGGAGCTGTTTTTT. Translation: CASSQERFLAGGYTGELFF.

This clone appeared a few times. CDR3 amino acids: CTSSQSYRGHIGELFF. The CDR3 region has the DNA TGCACCAGCAGCCAATCTTACAGGGGGCACATCGGGGAGCTGTTTTTT. This chain links TRBV1 with TRBJ2-2; the tabulated D call, TRBD1, remains unverified against the DNA. TRBV1 is noted as a pseudogene. CDR3 size: 16 residues.

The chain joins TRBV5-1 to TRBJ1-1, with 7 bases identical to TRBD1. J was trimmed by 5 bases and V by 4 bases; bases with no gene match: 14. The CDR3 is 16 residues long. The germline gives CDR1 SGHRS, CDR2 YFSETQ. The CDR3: CASSLLGQAVGTEAFF. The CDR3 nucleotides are TGCGCCAGCAGCCTGCTAGGACAGGCTGTGGGTACTGAAGCTTTCTTT.

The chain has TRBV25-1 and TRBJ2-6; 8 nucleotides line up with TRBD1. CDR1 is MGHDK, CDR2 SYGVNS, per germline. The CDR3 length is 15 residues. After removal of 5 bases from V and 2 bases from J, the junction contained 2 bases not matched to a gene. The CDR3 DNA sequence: TGTGCCAGCAGTCAGGGGGCAACTGGGGCCAACGTCCTGACTTTC. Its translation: CASSQGATGANVLTF.

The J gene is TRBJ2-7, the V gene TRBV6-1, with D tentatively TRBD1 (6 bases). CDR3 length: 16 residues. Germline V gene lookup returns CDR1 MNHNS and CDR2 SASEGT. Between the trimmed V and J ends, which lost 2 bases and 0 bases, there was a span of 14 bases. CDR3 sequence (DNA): TGTGCCAGCAGTGAAATGAGGGGGAGATACTCCTACGAGCAGTACTTC. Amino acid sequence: CASSEMRGRYSYEQYF.

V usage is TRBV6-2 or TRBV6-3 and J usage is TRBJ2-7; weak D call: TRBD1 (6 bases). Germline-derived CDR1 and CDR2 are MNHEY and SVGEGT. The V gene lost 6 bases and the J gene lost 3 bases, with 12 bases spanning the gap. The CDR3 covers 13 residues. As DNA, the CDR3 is TGTGCCAGCAGCCGACAGGTTAACTACGAGCAGTACTTC. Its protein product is CASSRQVNYEQYF.

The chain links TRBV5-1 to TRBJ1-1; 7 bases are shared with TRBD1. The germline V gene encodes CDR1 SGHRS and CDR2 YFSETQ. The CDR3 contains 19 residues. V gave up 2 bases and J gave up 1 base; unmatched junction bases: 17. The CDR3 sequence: CASSFSLGALTGKNTEAFF. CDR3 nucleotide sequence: TGCGCCAGCAGCTTTAGCTTAGGTGCCCTGACAGGGAAGAACACTGAAGCTTTCTTT.

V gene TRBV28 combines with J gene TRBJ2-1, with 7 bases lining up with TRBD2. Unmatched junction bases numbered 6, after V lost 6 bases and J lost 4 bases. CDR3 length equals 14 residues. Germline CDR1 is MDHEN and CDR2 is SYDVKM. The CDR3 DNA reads TGTGCCAGCAGATTGGGGGGGACTTACAATGAGCAGTTCTTC. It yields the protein CASRLGGTYNEQFF.

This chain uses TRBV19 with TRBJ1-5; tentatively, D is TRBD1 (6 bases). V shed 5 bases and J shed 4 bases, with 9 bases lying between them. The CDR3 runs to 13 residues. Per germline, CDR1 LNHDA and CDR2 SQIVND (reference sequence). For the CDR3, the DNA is TGTGCCAGTAGTTTTCAGGGGAATCAGCCCCAGCATTTT. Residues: CASSFQGNQPQHF.

The CDR3 DNA follows: TGCGCCAGCAGCTGGGGGGCGGGGGCCTCCTACGAGCAGTACTTC. Translation: CASSWGAGASYEQYF. The rearrangement links TRBV5-1 to TRBJ2-7, with D possibly TRBD2 on 7 matching bases. This CDR3 region has 15 residues. CDR1 SGHRS and CDR2 YFSETQ come from the germline V gene. V gave up 3 bases and J gave up 0 bases, with 13 bases separating them. Based on the CDR3 plus reference TRBV5-1 and TRBJ2-7, the full variable domain is KAGVTQTPRYLIKTRGQQVTLSCSPISGHRSVSWYQQTPGQGLQFLFEYFSETQRNKGNFPGRFSGRQFSNSRSEMNVSTLELGDSALYLCASSWGAGASYEQYFGPGTRLTVT.

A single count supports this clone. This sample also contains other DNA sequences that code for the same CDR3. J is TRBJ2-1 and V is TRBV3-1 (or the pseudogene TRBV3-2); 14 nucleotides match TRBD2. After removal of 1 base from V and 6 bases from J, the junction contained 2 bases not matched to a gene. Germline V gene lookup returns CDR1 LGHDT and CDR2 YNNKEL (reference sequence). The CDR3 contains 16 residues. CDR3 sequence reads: CASSQAGTSGSNEQFF. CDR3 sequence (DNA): TGTGCCAGCAGCCAAGCAGGGACTAGCGGGAGCAATGAGCAGTTCTTC.